This T cell receptor beta chain originates from a study of CD8 T cells in Susac syndrome (dated 2019 in TCRdb). For the wider study: Among the sequenced Susac syndrome patients, 5 or 6 had clinically active disease and eight or nine were in clinical remission. At blood withdrawal, Susac syndrome patients were therapy-naive, treated with corticosteroids (with IVIg additionally given to some), or treated with IVIg alone. The study used repertoire sequencing to test whether antigen drove CD8+ T cell activation and differentiation in Susac syndrome.

CDR1 and CDR2 are read off the germline V gene (reference sequence) as PRHDT and FYEKMQ. The junction shows trimming of 0 bases on V and 5 bases on J, and the gene matches do not reach 6 bases of it. The CDR3 runs 17 amino acids, cysteine and phenylalanine included. The sequence is cut down to CDR3 DNA, 51 bases in frame from base 1. Peripheral blood CD8+ and CD4+ T cells from healthy donors, Susac syndrome patients and multiple sclerosis patients were profiled using high-throughput TCR beta sequencing. Susac syndrome patients met recently defined diagnostic criteria for definite or probable disease. Bulk CD8+ and CD4+ T cells were purified by magnetic negative isolation, while CD8+ TEMRA cells were enriched using FACS. Blood was drawn into EDTA tubes, processed within 24 hours, and PBMCs were isolated by density gradient centrifugation. PBMCs destined for TCR sequencing were cryopreserved in liquid nitrogen and later thawed in a 37 °C water bath. A purity of at least 90% was achieved for sorted or isolated CD4+, CD8+ and CD8+ TEMRA cells.

Study-level results and caveats: In the CD4+ T cell repertoire of Susac syndrome patients, clonal expansion was not detected. The number of individuals in the TCR sequencing and HLA analysis was recognized as being relatively small.

To note about this clonotype: The clone's antigen remains unknown. No base quality values were provided; no much bigger clone lies one nucleotide off.

RNA was extracted with the RNeasy kit and roughly 0.45 to 1 ug was reverse transcribed using random hexamers. The immunoSEQ multiplex PCR assay, covering 54 Vbeta and 13 Jbeta segments, was used to amplify TCR beta CDR3 regions. PCR amplification bias was corrected by using a synthetic template baseline for primer optimization and computational correction. The study's own analysis went as follows. Only productive sequences were kept, with reads annotated to V, D and J genes according to IMGT and analyzed in immunoSEQ Analyzer. Clonality was computed as one minus Shannon entropy normalized by log2 of the number of productive unique sequences. For each patient and control, public and private clones were evaluated within the 100 most prevalent clones. A clone was defined as Susac-specific if it was absent from the healthy and MS cohorts, from 1052 published viral clones and from other ImmuneACCESS disease sequences. TCRdb took the public reads, trimmed them with fastp at Q25, ran MiXCR for clone calling and kept in-frame beta chains. Rows with one shared CDR3 protein collapse into an entry with the most common genes and DNA. The authors' filters were not applied to this entry. The sample includes hundreds of thousands of distinct CDR3 sequences, with around 93% observed a single time. The leading ten clones occupy approximately 0.15% of the sample.

Sequenced material: CD4+ T cells from PBMCs. The clonotype comes from a human donor with Susac syndrome. Recombination linked TRBV13 to TRBJ1-5, with 11 bases in between that match TRBD1. The CDR3 reads as follows: CASSLGTGQGVHQPQHF. The nucleotide sequence reads as follows: TGTGCCAGCAGCTTAGGCACGGGACAGGGGGTCCATCAGCCCCAGCATTTT. Extended through the reference TRBV13 and TRBJ1-5 proteins, this CDR3 yields the full variable domain: AAGVIQSPRHLIKEKRETATLKCYPIPRHDTVYWYQQGPGQDPQFLISFYEKMQSDKGSIPDRFSAQQFSDYHSELNMSSLELGDSALYFCASSLGTGQGVHQPQHFGDGTRLSIL.